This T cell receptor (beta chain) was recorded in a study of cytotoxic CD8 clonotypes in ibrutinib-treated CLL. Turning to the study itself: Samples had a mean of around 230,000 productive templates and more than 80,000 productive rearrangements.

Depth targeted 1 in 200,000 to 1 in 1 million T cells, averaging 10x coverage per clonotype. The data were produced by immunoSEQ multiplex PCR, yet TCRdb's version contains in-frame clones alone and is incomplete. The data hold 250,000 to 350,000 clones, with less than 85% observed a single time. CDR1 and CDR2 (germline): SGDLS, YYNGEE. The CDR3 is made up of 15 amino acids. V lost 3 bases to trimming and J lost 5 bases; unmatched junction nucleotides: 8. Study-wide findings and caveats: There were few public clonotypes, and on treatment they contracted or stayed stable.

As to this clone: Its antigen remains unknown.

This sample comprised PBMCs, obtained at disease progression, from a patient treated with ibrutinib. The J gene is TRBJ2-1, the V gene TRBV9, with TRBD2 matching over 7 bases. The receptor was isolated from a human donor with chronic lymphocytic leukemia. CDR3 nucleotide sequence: TGTGCCAGCAGCGAATCGGGAGGAGGGCACAATGAGCAGTTCTTC. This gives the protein CASSESGGGHNEQFF.